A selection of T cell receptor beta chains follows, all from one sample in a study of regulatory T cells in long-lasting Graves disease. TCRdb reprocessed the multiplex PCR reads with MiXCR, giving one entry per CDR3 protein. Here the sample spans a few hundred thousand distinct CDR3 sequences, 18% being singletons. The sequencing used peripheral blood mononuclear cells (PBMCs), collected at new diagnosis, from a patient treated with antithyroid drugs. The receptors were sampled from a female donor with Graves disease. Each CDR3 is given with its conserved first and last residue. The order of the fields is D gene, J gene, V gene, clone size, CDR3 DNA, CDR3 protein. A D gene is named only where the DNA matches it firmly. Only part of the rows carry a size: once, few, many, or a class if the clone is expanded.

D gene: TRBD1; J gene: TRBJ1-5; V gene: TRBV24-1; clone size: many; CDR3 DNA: TGTGCCACCAGTGATTCCCAGACGACAGGGGTTAGCAATCAGCCCCAGCATTTT; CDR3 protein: CATSDSQTTGVSNQPQHF
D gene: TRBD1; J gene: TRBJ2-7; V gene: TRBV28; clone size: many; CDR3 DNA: TGTGCCAGCAGGCTGGGACAGGGGGAGGACTACGAGCAGTACTTC; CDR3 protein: CASRLGQGEDYEQYF
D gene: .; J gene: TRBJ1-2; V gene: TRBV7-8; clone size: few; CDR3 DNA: TGTGCCAGCAGCTTATTAGGAAGGACAGCGGAAGGCTACACCTTC; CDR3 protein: CASSLLGRTAEGYTF
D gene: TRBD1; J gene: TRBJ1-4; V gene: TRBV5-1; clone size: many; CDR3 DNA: TGCGCCAGCAGACCTTTGGGACAGAGTAATGAAAAACTGTTTTTT; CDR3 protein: CASRPLGQSNEKLFF
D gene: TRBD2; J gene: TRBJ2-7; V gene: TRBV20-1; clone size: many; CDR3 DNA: TGCAGTGCTGCCGGGACTAGCGGGAAGAGCTCCTACGAGCAGTACTTC; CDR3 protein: CSAAGTSGKSSYEQYF
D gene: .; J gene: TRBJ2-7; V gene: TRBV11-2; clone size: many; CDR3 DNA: TGTGCCAGCAGCTCTCCAGGGCTGCAGTACTTC; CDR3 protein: CASSSPGLQYF
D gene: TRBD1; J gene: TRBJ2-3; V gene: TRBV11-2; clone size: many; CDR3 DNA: TGTGCCAGCACCGTCGGGACAGGGGTCTCAGATACGCAGTATTTT; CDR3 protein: CASTVGTGVSDTQYF
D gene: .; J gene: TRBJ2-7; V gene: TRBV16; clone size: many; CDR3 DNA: TGTGCCAGCAGCGTTACAAGGGCGGGGACCGAGCAGTACTTC; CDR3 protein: CASSVTRAGTEQYF
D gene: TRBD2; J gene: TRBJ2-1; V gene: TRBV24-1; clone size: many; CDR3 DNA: TGTGCCACCAGTGATGGGGGGGTAGGAAATGAGCAGTTCTTC; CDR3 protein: CATSDGGVGNEQFF
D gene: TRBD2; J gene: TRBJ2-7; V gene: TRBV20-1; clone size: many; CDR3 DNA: TGCAGTGCTAGATTGACTAGCGGGAGTCGGGGGTACGAGCAGTACTTC; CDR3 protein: CSARLTSGSRGYEQYF
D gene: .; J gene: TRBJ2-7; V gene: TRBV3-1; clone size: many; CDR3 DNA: TGTGCCAGCAGCCAAGGATACCCCCTTTACGAGCAGTACTTC; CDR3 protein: CASSQGYPLYEQYF
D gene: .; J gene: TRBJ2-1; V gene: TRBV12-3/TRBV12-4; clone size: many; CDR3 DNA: TGTGCCAGCAGTCCGAGCGATGAGCAGTTCTTC; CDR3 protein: CASSPSDEQFF
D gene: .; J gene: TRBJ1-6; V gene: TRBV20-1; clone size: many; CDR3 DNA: TGCAGTGCTAGAGAGTCAGGGGAAGACGGTTCACCCCTCCACTTT; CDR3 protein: CSARESGEDGSPLHF
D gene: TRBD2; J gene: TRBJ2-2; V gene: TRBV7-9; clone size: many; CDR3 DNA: TGTGCCAGCAGGTTAGCGGGACCCGGGGAGCTGTTTTTT; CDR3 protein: CASRLAGPGELFF
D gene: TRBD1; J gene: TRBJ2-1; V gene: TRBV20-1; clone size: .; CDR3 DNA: TGCAGTGCTAGAGAGTCGGCAGGGACAGGGGCGGATGAGCAGTTCTTC; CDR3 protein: CSARESAGTGADEQFF
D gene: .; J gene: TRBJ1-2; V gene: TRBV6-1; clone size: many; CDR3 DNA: TGTGCCAGCAGTGACTTTAGTCAGGGTGGCTACACCTTC; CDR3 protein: CASSDFSQGGYTF